One and the same sample provided the 16 T cell receptor beta chains below, sequenced in a study of blood T cell repertoires in COVID-19. Measured with immunoSEQ multiplex PCR; TCRdb has only the in-frame clones, and not every one. Of about 120,000 clones in the sample, 75% to 80% were seen once. The sequenced sample consisted of peripheral blood. The receptor set was obtained from a human donor in a cohort sampled during active COVID-19.

The gene calls are TRBV15 and TRBJ2-1; tentatively, D is TRBD1 (6 bases). Trimming cost V 9 bases and J 5 bases, with 11 bases left between them. Germline CDR1 LNHNV, CDR2 YYDKDF (reference sequence). The CDR3 is 12 amino acids. The CDR3 here is CATEGDDNEQFF. In DNA, the CDR3 is TGTGCCACAGAGGGGGACGACAATGAGCAGTTCTTC.

The chain couples TRBV25-1 to TRBJ2-7; 9 nucleotides align to TRBD1. Losses at the gene ends were 1 base for V and 3 bases for J; bases not matched to a gene: 7. The germline gives CDR1 MGHDK, CDR2 SYGVNS. The CDR3 is 16 residues long. Written as DNA, the CDR3 is TGTGCCAGCAGTGAATGGGGGACAGGGTGGAGCTACGAGCAGTACTTC. This sequence encodes CASSEWGTGWSYEQYF.

The rearrangement uses TRBV7-9 and TRBJ2-5; possible D gene TRBD1, 5 bases. This CDR3 spans 14 amino acids. Germline V lookup: CDR1 SEHNR, CDR2 FQNEAQ (reference sequence). V was pared by 6 bases and J by 5 bases, with 16 bases between. The CDR3 loop reads CASRSPGLEETQYF. CDR3 nucleotide sequence: TGTGCCAGCAGGTCTCCAGGGTTGGAGGAGACCCAGTACTTC.

The V call is TRBV5-6, the J call TRBJ2-2; D is possibly TRBD2 (6 bases). CDR1 SGHDT and CDR2 YYEEEE come from the germline V gene. The CDR3 covers 16 residues. The ends were cut back, 4 bases at V and 5 bases at J, with 18 bases in the middle. In DNA form, the CDR3 reads TGTGCCAGCAGCCGTTTATCCTTTCTAGCGACCGGGGAGCTGTTTTTT. Its protein is CASSRLSFLATGELFF. Full variable domain (missing parts from reference TRBV5-6 and TRBJ2-2): DAGVTQSPTHLIKTRGQQVTLRCSPKSGHDTVSWYQQALGQGPQFIFQYYEEEERQRGNFPDRFSGHQFPNYSSELNVNALLLGDSALYLCASSRLSFLATGELFFGEGSRLTVL.

This rearrangement joins TRBV5-4 to TRBJ1-2; 10 bases match TRBD1. The CDR3 loop spans 15 amino acids. The germline V gene encodes CDR1 SGHNT and CDR2 YYREEE (reference sequence). V lost 3 bases, J lost 6 bases, and 8 bases stayed unmatched. CDR3 sequence (DNA): TGTGCCAGCAGCTACCCCGGGACAGGGGCACATGGCTACACCTTC. Translated, it gives CASSYPGTGAHGYTF.

This rearrangement joins TRBV3-1 (or the pseudogene TRBV3-2) to TRBJ2-1, with 11 bases matching TRBD2. Germline assignment: CDR1 LGHDT and CDR2 YNNKEL (reference sequence). The V segment lost 4 bases and the J segment 5 bases; nucleotides outside the gene matches: 7. The CDR3 is 16 residues long. The CDR3 nucleotides are TGTGCCAGCAGCCTGAGAAGGGGACTAGCGGACAATGAGCAGTTCTTC. It yields the protein CASSLRRGLADNEQFF.

The rearrangement joins TRBV27 to TRBJ2-7; the match to TRBD1 covers 7 bases. The CDR3 runs to 14 residues. V shed 5 bases, J shed 2 bases, and the junction held 6 bases outside the gene matches. CDR1 MNHEY and CDR2 SMNVEV come from the germline V gene (reference sequence). In nucleotides, the CDR3 is TGTGCCAGCAGTCTTTCCCAGGGGGCCTACGAGCAGTACTTC. It encodes CASSLSQGAYEQYF.

This clone appeared once. The rearrangement links TRBV3-1 (or the pseudogene TRBV3-2) to TRBJ1-6, with D possibly matching TRBD1 (6 bases). This CDR3 comprises 15 residues. Germline CDR1 is LGHDT and CDR2 is YNNKEL (reference sequence). V gave up 6 bases and J gave up 10 bases, with 19 bases separating them. For the CDR3, the DNA is TGTGCCAGCAGACAACTTACAGGGCGGAACTCACCCCTCCACTTT. Residues: CASRQLTGRNSPLHF.

The rearrangement links TRBV10-1 to TRBJ1-1; TRBD1 might be the D (6 bases). Trimming took off 6 bases at V and 5 bases at J, with 22 bases between the two ends. The germline gives CDR1 WNHNN, CDR2 SYGVQD (reference sequence). The CDR3 totals 16 residues. CDR3: CASSAGWGPFGTEAFF. DNA for the CDR3: TGCGCCAGCAGCGCAGGATGGGGGCCCTTTGGGACTGAAGCTTTCTTT.

This clone was detected once. Here the CDR3 reads CASSLRSGWSYNEQFF. The CDR3 coding sequence is TGTGCCAGCAGCTTAAGGTCGGGGTGGTCCTACAATGAGCAGTTCTTC. V is TRBV7-2 and J is TRBJ2-1, with D possibly being TRBD2 (5 bases). V was shortened by 2 bases and J by 1 base, with 12 bases between the two germline ends. This CDR3 has 16 residues. Per the germline V gene, CDR1 is SGHTA and CDR2 is FQGNSA.

The chain joins TRBV19 to TRBJ1-2; 7 bases map to TRBD1. This CDR3 region has 14 residues. The ends lost 0 bases at V and 5 bases at J; junction bases unmatched: 3. Germline lookup yields CDR1 LNHDA and CDR2 SQIVND (reference sequence). CDR3 region: CASSIDGTVYGYTF. CDR3 DNA sequence: TGTGCCAGTAGTATAGACGGGACAGTGTATGGCTACACCTTC.

The chain carries TRBV9 and TRBJ2-3; D call uncertain. This CDR3 region has 10 residues. V lost 10 bases to trimming and J lost 0 bases, with 3 bases between them. Per germline, CDR1 SGDLS and CDR2 YYNGEE. The chain's CDR3 is CASSTDTQYF. In DNA form, the CDR3 reads TGTGCCTCGAGCACAGATACGCAGTATTTT. The complete variable domain, with remaining parts taken from reference TRBV9 and TRBJ2-3, reads DSGVTQTPKHLITATGQRVTLRCSPRSGDLSVYWYQQSLDQGLQFLIQYYNGEERAKGNILERFSAQQFPDLHSELNLSSLELGDSALYFCASSTDTQYFGPGTRLTVL.

This clone is a singleton in its sample. V is TRBV5-5 and J is TRBJ1-6; 8 positions match TRBD1. The V gene's germline CDR1 is SGHKS and CDR2 YYEKEE (reference sequence). The CDR3 is made up of 16 amino acids. With V trimmed by 4 bases and J by 7 bases, 10 bases remained unmatched. The CDR3 loop reads CASSTHGQGLNSPLHF. CDR3 DNA: TGTGCCAGCAGCACCCACGGACAGGGACTAAATTCACCCCTCCACTTT. Supplemented by reference TRBV5-5 and TRBJ1-6, the full variable domain reads DAGVTQSPTHLIKTRGQQVTLRCSPISGHKSVSWYQQVLGQGPQFIFQYYEKEERGRGNFPDRFSARQFPNYSSELNVNALLLGDSALYLCASSTHGQGLNSPLHFGNGTRLTVT.

The genes are TRBV6-2 or TRBV6-3 and TRBJ2-7, with 11 bases identical to TRBD2. CDR3 size: 16 residues. Losses at the gene ends were 2 bases for V and 5 bases for J; bases not matched to a gene: 8. Germline CDR1 and CDR2: MNHEY and SVGEGT. CDR3 sequence (DNA): TGTGCCAGCAGTTACCAACTAGCGGGAGCTTCCAACGAGCAGTACTTC. It is translated as CASSYQLAGASNEQYF.

This clone came up a few times. This chain joins TRBV19 and TRBJ2-1; 7 bases are a match to TRBD1. Germline V gene data show CDR1 as LNHDA and CDR2 as SQIVND (reference sequence). With V trimmed by 7 bases and J by 7 bases, 4 bases remained unmatched. This CDR3 is 12 amino acids long. The CDR3 region has the DNA TGTGCCAGTACCCAGACAGGGAATGAGCAGTTCTTC. It codes for CASTQTGNEQFF.

The V call is TRBV2, the J call TRBJ1-6; D may be TRBD1 (5 bases). Germline V CDR1 and CDR2: SNHLY, FYNNEI. There are 13 residues in the CDR3. The V and J ends lost 5 bases and 7 bases respectively, with 9 bases between them. CDR3 residues: CASSWDWNSPLHF. In DNA form, the CDR3 reads TGTGCCAGCAGTTGGGACTGGAATTCACCCCTCCACTTT.